Below are 5 T cell receptor beta chains sequenced from a single sample in a study of somatic mutations in cytotoxic T cells in rheumatoid arthritis. Profiled with immunoSEQ multiplex PCR; TCRdb holds only in-frame clones, not every one. The table has roughly 13,000 clones, over 70% seen once; the top ten hold around 28%. The sample was CD8+ T cells sorted from blood. These receptors were collected from an adult with rheumatoid arthritis.

The rearrangement uses TRBV10-3 and TRBJ1-1, with a possible D match to TRBD1 (5 bases). CDR1 and CDR2 (germline): ENHRY, SYGVKD. The CDR3 is 13 amino acids. Deletions cut 8 bases from V and 0 bases from J, with 10 bases between. As DNA, the CDR3 is TGTGCCATCGGCCAGGGTATGAACACTGAAGCTTTCTTT. It specifies CAIGQGMNTEAFF.

This clone was recorded only once. The rearrangement links TRBV9 to TRBJ1-3; D is uncertain. The germline V gene has CDR1 SGDLS and CDR2 YYNGEE. This CDR3 comprises 15 residues. V was clipped by 2 bases and J by 8 bases, with 17 bases between them. In DNA form, the CDR3 reads TGTGCCAGCAGCGTTTATCGGGGAGAACTAGACACCATATATTTT. It specifies CASSVYRGELDTIYF.

The chain employs TRBV27 and TRBJ2-2, with 7 bases fitting TRBD1. Germline V gene data show CDR1 as MNHEY and CDR2 as SMNVEV (reference sequence). J gave up 5 bases and V 7 bases, and 4 bases lay outside the gene matches. The length of the CDR3 is 13 residues. CDR3 DNA sequence: TGTGCCAGCACTGCAGGGGGAACCGGGGAGCTGTTTTTT. Residues: CASTAGGTGELFF.

The chain employs TRBV10-3 and TRBJ2-5, with 8 bases lining up with TRBD1. CDR1 is ENHRY, CDR2 SYGVKD, per germline. After removal of 3 bases from V and 5 bases from J, the junction contained 8 bases not matched to a gene. The CDR3 sequence is 15 residues long. DNA of the CDR3: TGTGCCATCAGTGACCCGGGACAGGAGACGGAGACCCAGTACTTC. Protein product: CAISDPGQETETQYF.

This rearrangement joins TRBV29-1 to TRBJ2-1; TRBD1 matches 7 bases. Trimming removed 3 bases from V and 5 bases from J; junction bases left unmatched: 7. CDR1 is SQVTM, CDR2 ANQGSEA, per germline. The CDR3 spans 14 residues. The CDR3 region is CSVDRDSLDNEQFF. CDR3 DNA: TGCAGCGTTGACCGGGACAGCCTCGACAATGAGCAGTTCTTC.